What follows is one TCR beta chain and its context. What it recognizes is unknown. Sequencing was performed with immunoSEQ multiplex PCR; in TCRdb, only in-frame clones are kept and a portion is missing. The data show some 140,000 clones, roughly 93% seen once. With 4 bases removed from V and 3 bases from J, the gap between germline ends came to 8 bases. This CDR3 has 14 amino acids. Germline V gene data show CDR1 as KGHDR and CDR2 as SFDVKD. This sample is part of a study of T cell responses to AZD1222 COVID-19 vaccine. Study-level findings and limits: Spike-specific TCRs gained breadth and depth after people received two AZD1222 doses.

The rearrangement uses TRBV24-1 and TRBJ2-2; no firm D call. The sample consisted of peripheral blood, taken 28 days after the second AZD1222 dose. The receptor was derived from an adult who received the AZD1222 COVID-19 vaccine. The DNA of the CDR3 is TGTGCCACCAGTGACCGCCGCGACACCGGGGAGCTGTTTTTT. Protein sequence: CATSDRRDTGELFF.